A selection of T cell receptor beta chains follows, all from one sample in a study of control samples from healthy donors and cancer patients. The table came from immunoSEQ multiplex PCR; TCRdb's copy has only in-frame clones and leaves some out. The table shows around 110,000 clones, with approximately 90% occurring only once. Input material: blood. Source of these receptors: a woman aged 70-85 years in good health. The CDR3 runs from the conserved cysteine through the conserved F or W. D genes are given only for firm matches. Size is omitted from some rows. Given values are once, few, many or a class for expanded clones.

clone size,D gene,V gene,J gene,CDR3 DNA,CDR3 protein
-,-,TRBV18,TRBJ1-3,TGTGCCAGCTCAGTAACCGGGGGCCCGCTAAACACCATATATTTT,CASSVTGGPLNTIYF
once,TRBD2,TRBV11-2,TRBJ2-5,TGTGCCAGCCGGGGGGGAGAGACCCAGTACTTC,CASRGGETQYF
-,-,TRBV7-2,TRBJ2-7,TGTGCCAGCATCTCTATGACAGCTTCCTACGAGCAGTACTTC,CASISMTASYEQYF
-,-,TRBV15,TRBJ1-6,TGTGCCACCAGCCGGGATCACGGTGATGCACCCCTCCACTTT,CATSRDHGDAPLHF
-,-,TRBV5-1,TRBJ2-1,TGCGCCAGCAGCTTTACGGTCCGGAGCTCCTACAATGAGCAGTTCTTC,CASSFTVRSSYNEQFF
-,-,TRBV19,TRBJ1-1,TGTGCCAGTAGTATTTTTGTGAACACTGAAGCTTTCTTT,CASSIFVNTEAFF
-,TRBD2,TRBV10-3,TRBJ2-1,TGTGCCATCAACCCAACCTCGGGGGGGCATGAGCAGTTCTTC,CAINPTSGGHEQFF
few,-,TRBV7-9,TRBJ1-3,TGTGCCAGCAGCCAGGAGATTGGAAACACCATATATTTT,CASSQEIGNTIYF
-,-,TRBV3-1/TRBV3-2,TRBJ2-2,-,CASSQEDFRGGELFF
once,-,TRBV7-9,TRBJ1-5,TGTGCCAGCAGCTTAGACGATCAGCCCCAGCATTTT,CASSLDDQPQHF
-,-,TRBV2,TRBJ1-3,TGTGCCGGGGCCGGTACCGAGAGCACCATATATTTT,CAGAGTESTIYF
-,-,TRBV19,TRBJ1-2,TGTGCCAGTAACCCCTACCCCCAGATAGAGGATGGCTACACCTTC,CASNPYPQIEDGYTF
-,-,TRBV7-9,TRBJ1-5,TGTGCCAGCAGCTTAGCAGGGGGTCAGCCCCAGCATTTT,CASSLAGGQPQHF
-,TRBD1,TRBV6-1,TRBJ1-2,TGTGCCAGCAGTGAAGTGGGGGACAGGGACGGCTACACCTTC,CASSEVGDRDGYTF
-,TRBD1,TRBV6-2/TRBV6-3,TRBJ2-3,TGTGCCAGCAGTTACAGGGACAGGGTCACAGATACGCAGTATTTT,CASSYRDRVTDTQYF
-,-,TRBV28,TRBJ1-2,TGTGCCAGCACCGACAGCTATGGCTACACCTTC,CASTDSYGYTF
-,-,TRBV6-6,TRBJ2-1,TGTGCCAGCAGCCTCGGACCGTTACGGGAGCAGTTCTTC,CASSLGPLREQFF
-,TRBD2,TRBV6-6,TRBJ2-5,TGTGCCAGCACAGGTATAGCGGGGGCCCAAGAGACCCAGTACTTC,CASTGIAGAQETQYF
-,-,TRBV12-3/TRBV12-4,TRBJ1-2,TGTGCCAGCAGTAGGGACATCAACTATGGCTACACCTTC,CASSRDINYGYTF
-,-,TRBV29-1,TRBJ1-2,TGCAGCGTGGGGGCCTCGGGGGGCTACACCTTC,CSVGASGGYTF
-,-,TRBV2,TRBJ2-7,TGTGCCAGCAGTGATACCGGGGGACGCTACGAGCAGTACTTC,CASSDTGGRYEQYF
-,-,TRBV7-2,TRBJ1-4,TGTGCCAGCAGCTTAGGCCCCGCGGGAAAACTGTTTTTT,CASSLGPAGKLFF
-,-,TRBV11-2,TRBJ2-7,TGTGCCAGCAGCCCAATACACGGGAACTGGGAGCAGTACTTC,CASSPIHGNWEQYF
-,-,TRBV5-6,TRBJ2-1,TGTGCCAGCAGCTTGGAAGGGACTCTCAATGAGCAGTTCTTC,CASSLEGTLNEQFF
-,TRBD1,TRBV5-8,TRBJ1-2,TGTGCCAGCAGCTTGAGCAGGGGGATCTATGGCTACACCTTC,CASSLSRGIYGYTF
-,TRBD2,TRBV7-7,TRBJ2-7,TGTGCCAGCAGCCCGACTAGCGGTCCCCCCAGGATTTACGAGCAGTACTTC,CASSPTSGPPRIYEQYF
once,-,TRBV7-8,TRBJ2-7,TGTGCCAGCAGCTCCCCGCGGAGCAGCTCCTACGAGCAGTACTTC,CASSSPRSSSYEQYF
-,-,TRBV21-1,TRBJ2-1,TGTGCCAGCAGCCCACCTAGCGGGGGGTCCTACAATGAGCAGTTCTTC,CASSPPSGGSYNEQFF
-,-,TRBV28,TRBJ1-4,TGTGCCAGCAGTCCTCCCTACAGTAATGAAAAACTGTTTTTT,CASSPPYSNEKLFF
-,-,TRBV5-5,TRBJ2-2,TGTGCCAGCGAGACTTTGGGTAAAAGGACCGGGGAGCTGTTTTTT,CASETLGKRTGELFF
-,-,TRBV4-2,TRBJ2-7,TGTGCCAGCAGCCAAGAAGGTGGGCCCTACGAGCAGTACTTC,CASSQEGGPYEQYF
-,-,TRBV2,TRBJ2-7,TGTGCCAGCAGTGAGGGGCTTACCCGGGGCTACGAGCAGTACTTC,CASSEGLTRGYEQYF
-,-,TRBV27,TRBJ1-5,TGTGCCAGCAGTCCTCGTGGACCCTATAGCAATCAGCCCCAGCATTTT,CASSPRGPYSNQPQHF
-,-,TRBV4-1,TRBJ2-7,TGCGCCAGCAGCCAATCTGGGTACGAGCAGTACTTC,CASSQSGYEQYF
-,-,TRBV5-6,TRBJ2-2,TGTGCCAGCAGCCAGGGACCCCACGGCGGGGAGCTGTTTTTT,CASSQGPHGGELFF
-,-,TRBV14,TRBJ2-2,TGTGCCAGCAGCCTCCCAGGGATTGGGGAGCTGTTTTTT,CASSLPGIGELFF
-,TRBD1,TRBV7-9,TRBJ1-2,TGTGCCAGCAGCCCAGGACAGGGCACCTATGGCTACACCTTC,CASSPGQGTYGYTF